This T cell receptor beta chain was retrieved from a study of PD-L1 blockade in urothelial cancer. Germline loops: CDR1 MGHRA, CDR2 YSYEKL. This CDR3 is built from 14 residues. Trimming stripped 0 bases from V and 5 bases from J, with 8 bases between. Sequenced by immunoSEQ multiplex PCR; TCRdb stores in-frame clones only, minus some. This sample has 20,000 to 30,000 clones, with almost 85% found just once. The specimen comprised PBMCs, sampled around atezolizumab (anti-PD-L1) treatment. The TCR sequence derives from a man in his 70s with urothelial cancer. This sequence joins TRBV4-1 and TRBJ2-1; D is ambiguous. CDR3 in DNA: TGCGCCAGCAGCCAAGACGCGGCGAACAATGAGCAGTTCTTC. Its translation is CASSQDAANNEQFF.